These 32 T cell receptor beta chains came from one sample sequenced in a study of T cell repertoires in cytomegalovirus infection (dated 2019 in TCRdb). TCRdb lists the instrument as Illumina HiSeq 1500. The public sequencing data were trimmed at Q25 with fastp and processed into clonotypes with MiXCR by TCRdb, which kept only in-frame beta chains. All rows with the same CDR3 protein become a single entry with the most common DNA and genes. This sample comprises about 300,000 distinct CDR3 sequences, roughly 9.3% of them detected only once. The top ten hold around 2.5% of the sample. The specimen was PBMCs. The receptors originated from a human donor in good health (CMV status not recorded). Some clones in this sample may be carry-over from other donors' samples.

This chain joins TRBV29-1 and TRBJ2-1; 8 bases are a match to TRBD1. The germline gives CDR1 SQVTM, CDR2 ANQGSEA. The CDR3 loop spans 12 amino acids. The V and J ends lost 7 bases and 3 bases, in that order; junction bases with no gene match: 2. CDR3 coding DNA: TGCAGCGGGACAGGGTTCTACAATGAGCAGTTCTTC. It encodes CSGTGFYNEQFF.

The sample holds many counts of this clonotype. The chain couples TRBV20-1 to TRBJ1-6; 12 bases map to TRBD1. Germline CDR1 is DFQATT and CDR2 is SNEGSKA (reference sequence). The CDR3 is 15 amino acids. J lost 9 bases, V lost 3 bases, and 6 bases had no gene match. CDR3 nucleotides: TGCAGTGCTAGGGAGTCGGGACAGGGGGCTTCACCCCTCCACTTT. Translated, it gives CSARESGQGASPLHF.

This clonotype was seen many times. This rearrangement joins TRBV12-3 or TRBV12-4 to TRBJ1-1; TRBD1 might be the D (6 bases). Trimming removed 1 base at V and 1 base at J, with 7 bases between. This CDR3 has 14 residues. This chain's CDR3 is CASSLGDKNTEAFF. DNA of the CDR3: TGTGCCAGCAGTTTAGGGGACAAGAACACTGAAGCTTTCTTT.

This clonotype was recorded many times. The chain links TRBV5-5 to TRBJ2-2; D uncertain. CDR1 and CDR2 (germline): SGHKS, YYEKEE (reference sequence). Trimming cost V 1 base and J 2 bases, with 9 bases left between them. CDR3 length: 15 residues. The CDR3 reads CASSLTQTNTGELFF. CDR3 coding DNA: TGTGCCAGCAGCTTGACCCAAACTAACACCGGGGAGCTGTTTTTT.

This clonotype was observed many times. The chain couples TRBV7-9 to TRBJ1-5; 10 nucleotides match TRBD1. V shed 5 bases and J 3 bases; nucleotides not matched to a gene: 4. The CDR3 extends over 15 amino acids. Per germline, CDR1 SEHNR and CDR2 FQNEAQ (reference sequence). The CDR3 coding sequence is TGTGCCAGCAGCCCGGACAGGGGGTACAATCAGCCCCAGCATTTT. This encodes CASSPDRGYNQPQHF.

This clonotype occurred many times. The chain links TRBV20-1 to TRBJ1-2, with D possibly being TRBD1 (5 bases). CDR1 is DFQATT and CDR2 is SNEGSKA in the germline V gene (reference sequence). The CDR3 has 10 amino acids. Trimming removed 6 bases from V and 4 bases from J, with 6 bases in between. CDR3 residues: CSAGTYGYTF. CDR3 DNA sequence: TGCAGTGCCGGGACCTATGGCTACACCTTC.

This clonotype was picked up many times. The chain recombines TRBV20-1 with TRBJ2-1; 8 bases match TRBD1. The length of the CDR3 is 14 residues. Trimming removed 5 bases from V and 8 bases from J; junction bases left unmatched: 11. In germline, CDR1 is DFQATT, CDR2 SNEGSKA (reference sequence). This chain's CDR3 is CSARGQALSDEQFF. The CDR3 coding sequence is TGCAGTGCTCGGGGACAGGCCCTTTCCGATGAGCAGTTCTTC.

This clonotype came up many times. The rearrangement links TRBV6-2 or TRBV6-3 to TRBJ1-1; D remains ambiguous. Germline CDR1 MNHEY, CDR2 SVGEGT. The V end lost 7 bases, the J end lost 2 bases, and 11 bases lay between the germline ends. The length of the CDR3 is 13 residues. As DNA, the CDR3 is TGTGCCAGCACGAAACCGGGAAACACTGAAGCTTTCTTT. Translating it yields CASTKPGNTEAFF.

In this sample, this clonotype turned up many times. J is TRBJ1-1 and V is TRBV28; D is ambiguous. CDR3 length equals 13 residues. Trimming removed 8 bases at V and 2 bases at J, with 12 bases between. The germline gives CDR1 MDHEN, CDR2 SYDVKM. CDR3 sequence reads: CASGPPPNTEAFF. For the CDR3, the DNA is TGTGCCAGCGGACCCCCGCCAAACACTGAAGCTTTCTTT.

This clonotype was counted many times. The chain's CDR3 is CASSQGESDTQYF. The DNA for the CDR3 is TGTGCCAGCAGCCAAGGGGAGTCAGATACGCAGTATTTT. This chain connects TRBV14 to TRBJ2-3; D is perhaps TRBD2 (5 bases). This CDR3 is 13 amino acids long. The germline CDR1 and CDR2 sequences are SGHDN and FVKESK. V was pared by 1 base and J by 4 bases, with 6 bases between. Full variable domain (remainder filled in from reference TRBV14 and TRBJ2-3): EAGVTQFPSHSVIEKGQTVTLRCDPISGHDNLYWYRRVMGKEIKFLLHFVKESKQDESGMPNNRFLAERTGGTYSTLKVQPAELEDSGVYFCASSQGESDTQYFGPGTRLTVL.

This clonotype was recorded at least ten times. V and J are TRBV7-2 and TRBJ2-5; 12 nucleotides agree with TRBD1. The V and J ends lost 1 base and 5 bases, in that order; junction bases with no gene match: 2. The germline V gene has CDR1 SGHTA and CDR2 FQGNSA. The CDR3 is 15 residues long. CDR3 nucleotide sequence: TGTGCCAGCAGCTTAGGGGACAGGGGGCGGGAGACCCAGTACTTC. Amino acids: CASSLGDRGRETQYF.

This clonotype has ten or more counts. The chain combines TRBV6-5 with TRBJ2-2; D remains unclear. V was cut by 2 bases and J by 7 bases, with 2 bases left in between. The length of the CDR3 is 11 residues. CDR1 MNHEY and CDR2 SVGAGI come from the germline V gene. The CDR3 loop is CASSYHGELFF. CDR3 nucleotides: TGTGCCAGCAGTTACCACGGGGAGCTGTTTTTT.

This sequence joins TRBV5-1 and TRBJ2-1; 10 bases map to TRBD2. The CDR3 spans 16 residues. The V gene end was trimmed by 7 bases and the J gene end by 4 bases; junction bases not matched to a gene: 11. Germline loops: CDR1 SGHRS, CDR2 YFSETQ. The chain's CDR3 is CASGEILAGNYNEQFF. CDR3 coding DNA: TGCGCCAGCGGCGAGATACTAGCGGGGAATTACAATGAGCAGTTCTTC.

This clonotype was seen ten or more times. The J gene is TRBJ1-5, the V gene TRBV6-2 or TRBV6-3; 7 nucleotides agree with TRBD1. The CDR3 is made up of 19 amino acids. After removal of 2 bases from V and 6 bases from J, the junction contained 19 bases not matched to a gene. Germline CDR1 is MNHEY and CDR2 is SVGEGT. The CDR3 loop is CASSYKPVGTVGRGQPQHF. CDR3 DNA: TGTGCCAGCAGTTACAAACCGGTGGGGACAGTGGGAAGGGGTCAGCCCCAGCATTTT.

This clonotype was detected many times. The gene calls are TRBV7-9 and TRBJ1-1, with a tentative D call TRBD1 (5 bases). The CDR3 runs 12 residues. Looked up from germline, CDR1 is SEHNR and CDR2 is FQNEAQ (reference sequence). The V end was cut by 5 bases, the J end by 10 bases, with 14 bases between. CDR3: CASSHRDLTAFF. The CDR3 region has the DNA TGTGCCAGCAGCCACCGGGACCTTACAGCTTTCTTT. Full variable domain (missing parts from reference TRBV7-9 and TRBJ1-1): DTGVSQNPRHKITKRGQNVTFRCDPISEHNRLYWYRQTLGQGPEFLTYFQNEAQLEKSRLLSDRFSAERPKGSFSTLEIQRTEQGDSAMYLCASSHRDLTAFFGQGTRLTVV.

This clonotype appeared many times. This rearrangement joins TRBV10-3 to TRBJ2-2; 9 nucleotides align to TRBD1. Per germline, CDR1 ENHRY and CDR2 SYGVKD. This CDR3 is 16 amino acids long. Germline trimming cut 4 bases from V and 4 bases from J; bases unmatched to any gene: 7. The CDR3 spells CAISGPGQGGTGELFF. The CDR3, as DNA: TGTGCCATCAGTGGACCGGGACAGGGTGGCACCGGGGAGCTGTTTTTT.

This clonotype came up many times. The genes are TRBV7-2 and TRBJ2-1; 11 nucleotides agree with TRBD2. The V and J ends lost 3 bases and 7 bases, in that order; junction bases with no gene match: 8. Germline CDR1 SGHTA, CDR2 FQGNSA. This CDR3 has 16 residues. CDR3 bases: TGTGCCAGCAGCTTCACTAGCGGGGGCCAGGGAAATGAGCAGTTCTTC. The encoded protein is CASSFTSGGQGNEQFF.

This clonotype came up many times. The CDR3 DNA sequence: TGTGCCAGCAGTGAGTGGGATTCCGGAAACACCATATATTTT. Its protein is CASSEWDSGNTIYF. This chain links TRBV2 with TRBJ1-3, with D unclear. Germline V CDR1 and CDR2: SNHLY, FYNNEI. The V end lost 3 bases, the J end lost 4 bases, and 10 bases lay between the germline ends. This CDR3 contains 14 residues.

The sample holds a few counts of this clonotype. V and J are TRBV29-1 and TRBJ1-2; a possible D gene is TRBD1 (6 bases). The CDR3 runs to 14 residues. V dropped 0 bases and J dropped 6 bases, with 14 bases sitting between them. The germline CDR1 and CDR2 sequences are SQVTM and ANQGSEA. CDR3 in DNA: TGCAGCGTTGAAGATTTGGCAGGGGATCATGGCTACACCTTC. Translation gives CSVEDLAGDHGYTF.

In this sample, this clonotype turned up a few times. V and J are TRBV18 and TRBJ2-2; 7 bases are a match to TRBD1. There are 14 residues in the CDR3. The ends lost 5 bases at V and 7 bases at J; junction bases unmatched: 7. In germline, CDR1 is KGHSH, CDR2 LQKENI. CDR3 in amino acids: CASSSGQASGELFF. DNA of the CDR3: TGTGCCAGCTCATCCGGACAGGCCAGCGGGGAGCTGTTTTTT.

Many counts were recorded for this clonotype. The gene calls are TRBV7-2 and TRBJ2-7, with 9 bases identical to TRBD1. V gave up 5 bases and J gave up 3 bases; unmatched junction bases: 8. This CDR3 has 15 residues. In germline, CDR1 is SGHTA, CDR2 FQGNSA. The CDR3 region is CASSRRTGDFYEQYV. DNA for the CDR3: TGTGCCAGCAGCCGGCGGACAGGGGACTTCTACGAGCAGTACGTC.

At least ten counts were recorded for this clonotype. The rearrangement links TRBV5-5 to TRBJ2-4, with D possibly being TRBD2 (6 bases). The germline V gene encodes CDR1 SGHKS and CDR2 YYEKEE (reference sequence). Deletions cut 2 bases from V and 3 bases from J, with 15 bases between. The CDR3 length is 16 residues. In DNA, the CDR3 is TGTGCCAGCAGCTTTGACGGGGGATATGACAAAAACATTCAGTACTTC. Its protein product is CASSFDGGYDKNIQYF.

This clonotype has a count of ten or more. Here the CDR3 DNA reads TGCGCCAGCAGCCAACGACAGGGGAATAATCGAGATGAAAAACTGTTTTTT. It yields the protein CASSQRQGNNRDEKLFF. V and J are TRBV10-2 and TRBJ1-4; 8 nucleotides line up with TRBD1. This CDR3 has 17 amino acids. Germline CDR1 and CDR2: WSHSY and SAAADI. Trimming cost V 6 bases and J 6 bases; bases outside gene matches: 15.

This clonotype was recorded at least ten times. The chain carries TRBV20-1 and TRBJ1-6, with 8 bases aligning to TRBD1. V was pared by 4 bases and J by 9 bases, with 5 bases of the junction left unmatched. The CDR3 runs 13 residues. Germline loops: CDR1 DFQATT, CDR2 SNEGSKA (reference sequence). This CDR3 reads CSATRTGTSPLHF. For the CDR3, the DNA is TGCAGTGCTACCCGGACAGGGACTTCACCCCTCCACTTT.

This clonotype was observed many times. The chain uses TRBV5-1 and TRBJ2-7; 7 nucleotides match TRBD2. V lost 0 bases and J lost 6; bases outside the gene matches: 0. The germline gives CDR1 SGHRS, CDR2 YFSETQ. This CDR3 region has 12 residues. CDR3 protein: CASSLGGGEQYV. Written as DNA, the CDR3 is TGCGCCAGCAGCTTGGGGGGGGGCGAGCAGTACGTC.

This clonotype was recorded a few times. The V gene is TRBV4-1, the J gene TRBJ2-5; D call uncertain. V lost 1 base and J 1 base, leaving 7 bases between the germline ends. Germline-derived CDR1 and CDR2 are MGHRA and YSYEKL. The CDR3 covers 14 residues. CDR3 protein: CASSQVGAQETQYF. For the CDR3, the DNA is TGCGCCAGCAGCCAAGTCGGAGCCCAAGAGACCCAGTACTTC.

At least ten counts were recorded for this clonotype. The chain links TRBV5-5 to TRBJ2-2; D ambiguous. With 4 bases removed from V and 4 bases from J, the gap between germline ends came to 14 bases. The length of the CDR3 is 15 residues. Germline-derived CDR1 and CDR2 are SGHKS and YYEKEE (reference sequence). In DNA, the CDR3 is TGTGCCAGCAGCAACCGCCCGGACCTCACCGGGGAGCTGTTTTTT. This sequence encodes CASSNRPDLTGELFF.

In this sample, this clonotype turned up many times. The chain employs TRBV29-1 and TRBJ2-4, with 8 bases aligning to TRBD1. CDR1 SQVTM and CDR2 ANQGSEA come from the germline V gene. The ends lost 4 bases at V and 5 bases at J; junction bases unmatched: 4. The CDR3 runs 13 residues. CDR3 in amino acids: CSVAWTGQNIQYF. The CDR3 DNA reads as TGCAGCGTTGCCTGGACAGGGCAAAACATTCAGTACTTC.

The table lists this clonotype with a few counts. This may be a read error, as it is one base from a much larger clone. The chain couples TRBV5-3 to TRBJ2-1, with TRBD1 matching 9 bases. TRBV5-3 is noted as an ORF with a role that remains uncertain. There are 16 residues in the CDR3. Written as DNA, the CDR3 is TGTGCCAGCAGCTTGATGGGACAGGGCCACCACAATGAGCAGTTCTTC. Protein product: CASSLMGQGHHNEQFF.

Many counts were recorded for this clonotype. In DNA form, the CDR3 reads TGTGCCAGCGGACAGGAGGGAAACACTGAAGCTTTCTTT. Translating gives CASGQEGNTEAFF. J is TRBJ1-1 and V is TRBV2; TRBD1 aligns across 7 bases. The CDR3 consists of 13 residues. The V gene's germline CDR1 is SNHLY and CDR2 FYNNEI. Trimming cost V 8 bases and J 2 bases; bases outside gene matches: 5.

This clonotype was picked up many times. The V gene is TRBV19, the J gene TRBJ1-1, with no clear D. The CDR3 covers 15 residues. CDR1 is LNHDA and CDR2 is SQIVND in the germline V gene (reference sequence). The V end lost 5 bases, the J end lost 5 bases, and 18 bases lay between the germline ends. The CDR3 here is CASSSEGGYRTEAFF. The CDR3 DNA follows: TGTGCCAGTAGTTCGGAGGGCGGATATCGTACTGAAGCTTTCTTT.

DNA for the CDR3: TGTGCCAGCTCACCTTCCTCGACGGGCGAGCAGTACGTC. Residues: CASSPSSTGEQYV. This rearrangement joins TRBV18 to TRBJ2-7; no clear D. The CDR3 has 13 residues. CDR1 and CDR2 (germline): KGHSH, LQKENI. The V gene lost 3 bases and the J gene lost 6 bases, with 12 bases spanning the gap.